This T cell receptor (beta chain) was found in a study of shared clonotypes between healthy human individuals. Study-level information: Per donor, three plates held CD4 naive cells, three held CD4 memory, two held CD8 naive and one held CD8 memory.

The germline CDR1 and CDR2 sequences are SGDLS and YYNGEE. The CDR3 loop spans 15 amino acids. Unmatched junction bases numbered 3, after V lost 1 base and J lost 3 bases. Here immunoSEQ multiplex PCR was the method, and the copy in TCRdb shows in-frame clones only, minus some. The data hold about 750,000 clones, with more than 85% observed a single time. Naive CD8 cells comprised CD45RO-negative, CCR7-positively selected cells, excluding terminally differentiated effector memory CD45RA+ cells. This receptor was identified in a man aged 25 to 45 in good health. Sequencing was done on a sample of naive CD8+ T cells sorted from blood. The chain has TRBV9 and TRBJ2-1; 8 bases agree with TRBD2. The CDR3 bases are TGTGCCAGCAGCGTAATGAGCGGGAGCTACAATGAGCAGTTCTTC. Translated, it gives CASSVMSGSYNEQFF.